A single sample is the source of the 5 T cell receptor beta chains below, sequenced in a study of cytomegalovirus exposure and HLA in healthy donors. PCR involved 60 Vbeta and 13 Jbeta primers. Assay used: immunoSEQ multiplex PCR; TCRdb lists only in-frame clones, some missing. This table holds over 100,000 clones, around 80% found once. The sample taken for sequencing was PBMCs. The receptors originated from a female donor in good health and CMV-seropositive.

The genes are TRBV29-1 and TRBJ2-1; D remains ambiguous. Trimming pared 6 bases from V and 6 bases from J, leaving 9 bases between. Germline CDR1 reads SQVTM; CDR2 reads ANQGSEA. The CDR3 covers 11 residues. CDR3: CSVRILNEQFF. CDR3 nucleotides: TGCAGCGTCCGTATTCTCAATGAGCAGTTCTTC.

In this sample, this clone turned up a few times. CDR3 sequence: CASSLPGHLYGYTF. The CDR3 nucleotides are TGTGCCAGCAGTCTACCGGGACATCTCTATGGCTACACCTTC. The gene calls are TRBV5-4 and TRBJ1-2, with a weak D call TRBD1 (6 bases). The CDR3 has 14 amino acids. The germline V gene encodes CDR1 SGHNT and CDR2 YYREEE (reference sequence). Deletions cut 5 bases from V and 4 bases from J, with 15 bases between.

The chain joins TRBV5-1 to TRBJ2-3; 14 nucleotides align to TRBD2. The trim removed 4 bases at V and 1 base at J, leaving 8 bases unmatched. Germline V CDR1 and CDR2: SGHRS, YFSETQ. This CDR3 spans 18 amino acids. The CDR3 sequence is CASSGGTSGRRGTDTQYF. CDR3 nucleotide sequence: TGCGCCAGCAGCGGCGGGACTAGCGGGAGAAGGGGCACAGATACGCAGTATTTT.

This clone was seen more than once but under ten times. The chain uses TRBV5-1 and TRBJ1-1; D perhaps matches TRBD1 (6 bases). Trimming left V 4 bases short and J 5 bases short, with 18 bases between. The CDR3 is 15 amino acids. Germline lookup yields CDR1 SGHRS and CDR2 YFSETQ. The CDR3 sequence is CASSPNSGAGTEAFF. The CDR3 region has the DNA TGCGCCAGCAGCCCAAACTCAGGGGCGGGTACTGAAGCTTTCTTT.

The V and J genes are TRBV2 and TRBJ2-5; D is possibly TRBD2 (7 bases). V dropped 8 bases and J dropped 2 bases, with 15 bases sitting between them. This CDR3 is built from 14 residues. The germline gives CDR1 SNHLY, CDR2 FYNNEI. CDR3 residues: CASDRGALQETQYF. The CDR3 DNA sequence: TGTGCCAGCGACCGGGGGGCCTTACAAGAGACCCAGTACTTC.